This TCR beta chain comes out of a study of cytomegalovirus exposure and HLA in healthy donors. Notes on the study in general: Generally TCR sequences proved uncommon, though certain public TCRs appeared in numerous donors.

Germline CDR1 SNHLY, CDR2 FYNNEI. This CDR3 region has 13 residues. V lost 8 bases to trimming and J lost 4 bases, with 14 bases between them. On this clone: Its antigen is as yet unknown.

The PCR had 60 Vbeta and 13 Jbeta primers. The repertoire was sequenced with immunoSEQ multiplex PCR; TCRdb's copy has only in-frame clones and lacks some. The table includes fewer than 200,000 clones, roughly 8.7% detected once. The chain is built from TRBV2 and TRBJ1-2; tentative D call: TRBD1 (6 bases). The origin of this receptor is a woman in her twenties or thirties in good health and CMV-seropositive. Sequenced input: PBMCs. For the CDR3, the DNA is TGTGCCAGCCTCCACAGGGTGGCCTATGGCTACACCTTC. Translating gives CASLHRVAYGYTF.